This T cell receptor beta chain was documented in a study of T cell clonality in common variable immunodeficiency. The CDR3 is 14 residues long. Germline CDR1 reads LNHDA; CDR2 reads SQIVND (reference sequence). V lost 9 bases, J lost 1 base, and 5 bases stayed unmatched. Patients and controls were mostly of Caucasian heritage. This clone showed up many times. The read terminates 3 residues before the CDR3 end, so the remaining end is supplied by the germline J gene. TCRdb's table, derived via immunoSEQ multiplex PCR, lists solely in-frame clones and lacks some. Recorded here are 40,000 to 50,000 clones, with no singletons, and the ten leading clones hold less than 6.5%.

The receptor's source is a person aged 18 to 75 in good health. The sequenced material came from peripheral blood mononuclear cells. The genes are TRBV19 and TRBJ2-2; 7 nucleotides agree with TRBD1. Partial CDR3 DNA: TGTGCCAGCAGGTGGGACAGGAACACCGGGGAG. Translated, it gives CASRWDRNTGE. The entire CDR3 protein is CASRWDRNTGELFF. The full variable domain, rest sourced from reference TRBV19 and TRBJ2-2, is DGGITQSPKYLFRKEGQNVTLSCEQNLNHDAMYWYRQDPGQGLRLIYYSQIVNDFQKGDIAEGYSVSREKKESFPLTVTSAQKNPTAFYLCASRWDRNTGELFFGEGSRLTVL.